This TCR beta chain is from a study of cytomegalovirus exposure and HLA in healthy donors. This clone came up a few times. Germline values: CDR1 MDHEN, CDR2 SYDVKM. This CDR3 contains 14 residues. V was pared by 1 base and J by 7 bases, with 3 bases of the junction left unmatched. Use of 60 Vbeta and 13 Jbeta primers characterized the PCR. The repertoire was sequenced with immunoSEQ multiplex PCR; TCRdb's copy has only in-frame clones and lacks some. The data show 95,000 to 150,000 clones, about 79% seen once. The V gene is TRBV28, the J gene TRBJ2-3; 9 bases agree with TRBD2. Sequenced sample: PBMCs. The clonotype comes from a man aged 45 to 65 in good health and CMV-seronegative. The CDR3 sequence: CASSLSSGVNTQYF. CDR3 DNA: TGTGCCAGCAGTTTATCTAGCGGGGTAAATACGCAGTATTTT.